The 29 T cell receptor beta chains below all came from one sample that was sequenced in a study of CD8 T cells in Susac syndrome. An amount of RNA that ranged from roughly 0.45 to 1 ug was reverse transcribed with random hexamers. TCRdb re-called the immunoSEQ multiplex PCR reads through MiXCR, storing one row per CDR3 protein. The top ten hold 0.27% of the sample, which has 130,000 to 150,000 distinct CDR3 sequences, approximately 95% seen once. Sequenced sample: CD8+ T cells from PBMCs. The receptors originated from a human donor in good health.

This chain uses TRBV21-1 with TRBJ2-3; the table's D call, TRBD2, has no DNA check behind it. TRBV21-1 is a documented pseudogene. The CDR3 sequence is 19 residues long. The CDR3: CASSTTIREGQRCTDTQYF. In DNA, the CDR3 is TGTGCCAGCAGCACCACAATACGGGAGGGCCAAAGGTGCACAGATACGCAGTATTTT.

The chain recombines TRBV30 with TRBJ1-2; 7 positions match TRBD1. Per germline, CDR1 GTSNPN and CDR2 SVGIG (reference sequence). The CDR3 has 15 amino acids. Unmatched junction bases numbered 10, after V lost 0 bases and J lost 6 bases. The CDR3 DNA reads as TGTGCCTGGAGTGTAAGCCCAGGGGGGCCCGATGGCTACACCTTC. This codes for CAWSVSPGGPDGYTF.

The rearrangement uses TRBV12-2 and TRBJ2-5; the D segment call TRBD2 is taken from the table without a DNA check. TRBV12-2 is an annotated pseudogene. This CDR3 contains 12 residues. The CDR3 here is CASRGERETQYF. The CDR3 DNA is TGTGCAAGTCGCGGGGAGCGGGAGACCCAGTACTTC.

CDR3 residues: CASSLAKTLSYNEQFF. Here the CDR3 DNA reads TGTGCCAGCAGCTTAGCGAAGACTCTCTCCTACAATGAGCAGTTCTTC. This chain uses TRBV7-8 with TRBJ2-1; D not certain. CDR1 is SGHVS and CDR2 is FQNEAQ in the germline V gene. V was clipped by 0 bases and J by 0 bases, with 9 bases between them. The CDR3 runs 16 residues.

Only one count was recorded for this clonotype. The J gene is TRBJ1-5, the V gene TRBV30; 10 bases are a match to TRBD1. This CDR3 has 13 amino acids. Germline loops: CDR1 GTSNPN, CDR2 SVGIG (reference sequence). V dropped 5 bases and J dropped 7; count of bases not matched to a gene: 5. The CDR3 loop reads CAWGDRGPQPQHF. In DNA form, the CDR3 reads TGTGCCTGGGGGGACAGGGGACCCCAGCCCCAGCATTTT.

The chain employs TRBV11-1 and TRBJ1-1; no firm D call. The V end was cut by 1 base, the J end by 9 bases, with 9 bases between. The CDR3 runs 12 residues. CDR1 is SGHAT and CDR2 is FQDESV in the germline V gene (reference sequence). The CDR3: CASSLDYSQAFF. Written as DNA, the CDR3 is TGTGCCAGCAGCTTAGATTACAGTCAAGCTTTCTTT.

This rearrangement joins TRBV4-1 to TRBJ2-7, with a weak D call TRBD1 (5 bases). Germline V gives CDR1 MGHRA, CDR2 YSYEKL. CDR3 length: 15 residues. Trimming pared 3 bases from V and 1 base from J, leaving 13 bases between. The CDR3 is CASSQDTEWSYEQYF. The CDR3 coding sequence is TGCGCCAGCAGCCAGGACACAGAGTGGTCCTACGAGCAGTACTTC.

V is TRBV30 and J is TRBJ2-2, with a possible D match to TRBD1 (7 bases). Per the germline V gene, CDR1 is GTSNPN and CDR2 is SVGIG (reference sequence). Trimming removed 7 bases from V and 5 bases from J, with 17 bases in between. This CDR3 has 14 residues. The CDR3 DNA follows: TGTGCCTTGCAACAGGGGAGGTGGACCGGGGAGCTGTTTTTT. Encoded protein: CALQQGRWTGELFF.

The chain recombines TRBV7-9 with TRBJ1-2; TRBD1 might be the D (6 bases). The ends were cut back, 5 bases at V and 5 bases at J, with 15 bases in the middle. Per the germline V gene, CDR1 is SEHNR and CDR2 is FQNEAQ (reference sequence). The length of the CDR3 is 14 residues. CDR3 residues: CASSQWTATYGYTF. CDR3 sequence (DNA): TGTGCCAGCAGCCAGTGGACAGCCACGTATGGCTACACCTTC.

The chain couples TRBV23-1 to TRBJ1-5; D is unresolved. TRBV23-1 is an open reading frame whose function is uncertain. V lost 7 bases, J lost 4 bases, and 17 bases lay in between. CDR3 length: 15 residues. DNA of the CDR3: TGCGCCAGCACCCTGTACGGGGAAAGAAATCAGCCCCAGCATTTT. The encoded protein is CASTLYGERNQPQHF.

The genes are TRBV29-1 and TRBJ2-1; D gene ambiguous. Trimming removed 3 bases at V and 10 bases at J, with 10 bases between. The CDR3 runs to 11 residues. The germline CDR1 and CDR2 sequences are SQVTM and ANQGSEA. CDR3 region: CSVDSGREQFF. CDR3 sequence (DNA): TGCAGCGTTGATTCTGGACGAGAGCAGTTCTTC.

The chain carries TRBV7-9 and TRBJ2-3, with D possibly being TRBD2 (6 bases). The V and J ends lost 5 bases and 2 bases respectively, with 11 bases between them. The CDR3 sequence is 14 residues long. Germline values: CDR1 SEHNR, CDR2 FQNEAQ (reference sequence). CDR3 protein: CASSPAGPTDTQYF. Here the CDR3 DNA reads TGTGCCAGCAGCCCTGCGGGGCCCACAGATACGCAGTATTTT.

This clonotype has a single count. The chain links TRBV28 to TRBJ1-1; weak D call: TRBD1 (5 bases). The germline gives CDR1 MDHEN, CDR2 SYDVKM. The CDR3 consists of 14 residues. Trimming left V 5 bases short and J 0 bases short, with 10 bases between. CDR3 residues: CASSGDGLNTEAFF. CDR3 nucleotide sequence: TGTGCCAGCAGTGGGGACGGATTGAACACTGAAGCTTTCTTT.

The chain carries TRBV4-3 and TRBJ2-7; D call uncertain. CDR1 and CDR2 from the germline V gene are LGHNA and YSLEER. The V end was cut by 5 bases, the J end by 2 bases, with 10 bases between. This CDR3 comprises 13 residues. In DNA, the CDR3 is TGCGCCAGCAGCAAAAGTCAGGCCTACGAGCAGTACTTC. Residues: CASSKSQAYEQYF.

The chain links TRBV9 to TRBJ2-7; unclear D gene. Germline lookup yields CDR1 SGDLS and CDR2 YYNGEE. V dropped 2 bases and J dropped 5 bases, with 14 bases sitting between them. This CDR3 has 14 residues. The CDR3 protein is CASSVSILGNEQYF. CDR3 DNA: TGTGCCAGCAGCGTTTCTATTTTGGGAAACGAGCAGTACTTC.

The chain links TRBV27 to TRBJ2-7; D is perhaps TRBD2 (5 bases). Germline V lookup: CDR1 MNHEY, CDR2 SMNVEV (reference sequence). Deletions cut 3 bases from V and 2 bases from J, with 11 bases between. The CDR3 has 14 amino acids. In DNA, the CDR3 is TGTGCCAGCAGTTTGGCTAGCCGAGCCTACGAGCAGTACTTC. Translation gives CASSLASRAYEQYF.

The rearrangement uses TRBV28 and TRBJ2-7; 8 bases line up with TRBD1. V dropped 5 bases and J dropped 4; count of bases not matched to a gene: 7. Germline loops: CDR1 MDHEN, CDR2 SYDVKM. The CDR3 consists of 14 residues. The CDR3 region is CASSITTGGYEQYF. For the CDR3, the DNA is TGTGCCAGCAGTATCACCACAGGGGGATACGAGCAGTACTTC.

J is TRBJ1-2 and V is TRBV5-4, with a tentative D call TRBD1 (6 bases). Germline lookup yields CDR1 SGHNT and CDR2 YYREEE (reference sequence). The CDR3 loop spans 13 amino acids. V lost 3 bases and J 6 bases, leaving 12 bases between the germline ends. CDR3 protein: CASSSTGSDGYTF. DNA for the CDR3: TGTGCCAGCAGCTCCACAGGGTCAGATGGCTACACCTTC.

Comments on this clonotype: Sequence at one end of the junction differs from germline and may be a read error. The CDR3 sequence: CASSLGGDHDGELFF. The CDR3 nucleotides read TGTGCCAGCAGCTTGGGAGGGGACCATGACGGGGAGCTATTTTTT. V is TRBV5-4 and J is TRBJ2-2; D may match TRBD1 or TRBD2 (5 bases each). Germline V lookup: CDR1 SGHNT, CDR2 YYREEE (reference sequence). The CDR3 contains 15 residues.

The rearrangement uses TRBV5-1 and TRBJ2-3; 12 bases are a match to TRBD2. V trimming: 3 bases; J trimming: 4 bases; junction bases outside the gene matches: 6. This CDR3 comprises 16 residues. CDR1 and CDR2 (germline): SGHRS, YFSETQ. This chain's CDR3 is CASSSRLAGVADTQYF. The CDR3 DNA is TGCGCCAGCAGCTCCAGACTAGCGGGAGTGGCAGATACGCAGTATTTT.

The chain combines TRBV7-2 with TRBJ2-4; 9 bases match TRBD2. Germline CDR1 reads SGHTA; CDR2 reads FQGNSA. The CDR3 has 17 amino acids. V dropped 0 bases and J dropped 3; count of bases not matched to a gene: 6. CDR3 DNA sequence: TGTGCCAGCAGCTTAGCGCGGGGGGGCGTGGGCAAAAACATTCAGTACTTC. Amino acid sequence: CASSLARGGVGKNIQYF.

J is TRBJ2-5 and V is TRBV14; D is unresolved. Trimming took 0 bases from V and 7 from J, leaving 12 bases between them. CDR3 length equals 14 residues. Germline V gene sequence: CDR1 SGHDN, CDR2 FVKESK. The CDR3 here is CASSQDGWFGTQYF. The CDR3 nucleotides read TGTGCCAGCAGCCAAGACGGTTGGTTTGGGACCCAGTACTTC.

V is TRBV4-3 and J is TRBJ2-3; the D is unclear. Trimming removed 0 bases at V and 4 bases at J, with 14 bases between. This CDR3 comprises 16 residues. CDR1 is LGHNA and CDR2 is YSLEER in the germline V gene. The CDR3 nucleotides read TGCGCCAGCAGCCAAGATAGAAGCACCCCCCCAGATACGCAGTATTTT. This encodes CASSQDRSTPPDTQYF.

This chain links TRBV6-2 or TRBV6-3 with TRBJ1-1; D not resolved. The CDR3 loop spans 11 amino acids. Trimming took 5 bases from V and 8 from J, leaving 9 bases between them. Germline CDR1 and CDR2: MNHEY and SVGEGT. CDR3 nucleotides: TGTGCCAGCAGTCCATCCGAAGAAGCTTTCTTT. Its translation is CASSPSEEAFF.

The gene calls are TRBV25-1 and TRBJ2-7; D is unresolved. CDR1 MGHDK and CDR2 SYGVNS come from the germline V gene. The CDR3 extends over 14 amino acids. V was trimmed by 5 bases and J by 6 bases, leaving 17 bases between them. The CDR3 DNA sequence: TGTGCCAGCAGTATGGGGATCGTGGGGTTCGAGCAGTACTTC. It is translated as CASSMGIVGFEQYF.

The chain has TRBV7-9 and TRBJ2-7; 8 nucleotides line up with TRBD2. Germline assignment: CDR1 SEHNR and CDR2 FQNEAQ (reference sequence). V dropped 1 base and J dropped 5; count of bases not matched to a gene: 13. The CDR3 extends over 17 amino acids. As DNA, the CDR3 is TGTGCCAGCAGCTTAGGGGCTAGCGGGTCTAACTTGGACGAGCAGTACTTC. It codes for CASSLGASGSNLDEQYF.

The gene calls are TRBV27 and TRBJ2-1, with unresolved D. CDR1 is MNHEY, CDR2 SMNVEV, per germline (reference sequence). CDR3 size: 12 residues. The ends were cut back, 3 bases at V and 6 bases at J, with 6 bases in the middle. The CDR3 nucleotides are TGTGCCAGCAGTTTTCGAGGCAATGAGCAGTTCTTC. This codes for CASSFRGNEQFF.

This chain joins TRBV20-1 and TRBJ1-2, with D unresolved. The CDR3 has 12 residues. Germline V CDR1 and CDR2: DFQATT, SNEGSKA (reference sequence). Trimming shortened V by 8 bases and J by 6 bases, and 16 bases separated the two germline ends. CDR3 DNA sequence: TGCAGTCACGGGAGAAGAGTAGATGGCTACACCTTC. Protein: CSHGRRVDGYTF.

The chain combines TRBV5-1 with TRBJ2-2; TRBD2 matches 12 bases. This CDR3 has 18 residues. V lost 5 bases, J lost 3 bases, and 11 bases stayed unmatched. The germline gives CDR1 SGHRS, CDR2 YFSETQ. CDR3: CASRKGLAGLGDTGELFF. DNA for the CDR3: TGCGCCAGCAGAAAAGGACTAGCGGGACTGGGGGACACCGGGGAGCTGTTTTTT.